The rows below give T cell receptor beta chains drawn from one sample of a study of technical replicates of blood from a few donors. The method was immunoSEQ multiplex PCR; TCRdb's version includes in-frame clones alone and lacks a portion of them. The repertoire has around 72,000 clones, 95% to 98% of them found once; the top ten carry over 0.2%. The sequencing input was T cells isolated from PBMCs. These receptors all come from a human donor in good health. Each CDR3 is given without its conserved first and last residue.

v_call,cdr3_aa
TRBV11-2,ASSLMSGRAIGEQF
TRBV5-1,ASSPRTGPPLANYGYT
TRBV20-1,SAPTGYEQY
TRBV5-1,ASSLEREAETQY
TRBV4-3,ASSQGLAATNSRPYNEQF
TRBV6-1,ASSEAGRGGYT
TRBV5-6,ASSLGSGRDLYEQY
TRBV19,ASSPGTFRNNEKLF
TRBV5-6,ASGREALTDTQY
TRBV27,ASSLSSGIYEQY
TRBV28,ASGGAGDKYNEQF
TRBV29-1,SVEKDEGYNYGYT
TRBV28,ASSRSKREMSYEQY
TRBV30,SIGTGQVNEQF
TRBV6-4,ASSAFSGANVLT
TRBV9,ASSADSGTYNEQF
TRBV5-4,ASSQGLVDEQY
TRBV28,ASSGRQGNTGELF
TRBV6-5,ASSSVAGYNEQF
TRBV28,ASSFRGPRGQY
TRBV7-2,ASSLLAGGTDTQY
TRBV28,ASSLGGEINEKLF
TRBV28,ASSAGDGGY
TRBV2,ASSLGQGYGYT
TRBV5-1,ASSLLAPSYEQY
TRBV9,ASSAGAGASYEQY
TRBV6-5,ASNRDRGQETQY
TRBV11-2,ASSLTANTEAF